The present entry profiles one TCR beta chain with its context. V was pared by 11 bases and J by 7 bases, with 17 bases between. Looked up from germline, CDR1 is SNHLY and CDR2 is FYNNEI. This CDR3 comprises 12 residues. This specimen comes from a study of OX40 agonist ivuxolimab in advanced cancers. The data were produced by immunoSEQ multiplex PCR, yet TCRdb's version contains in-frame clones alone and is incomplete. This table holds 50,000 or so clones, about nine tenths found once. Sequenced material: CD4+ or CD8+ T cells sorted from blood, taken in a trial of the OX40 agonist ivuxolimab. This clonotype was sampled from an adult with an advanced solid tumor such as melanoma, head and neck, liver or kidney cancer. The rearrangement joins TRBV2 to TRBJ1-2; D is undetermined. In DNA form, the CDR3 reads TGTGCCGGCGAAACAGAATCAGCTGGCTACACCTTC. The encoded protein is CAGETESAGYTF.